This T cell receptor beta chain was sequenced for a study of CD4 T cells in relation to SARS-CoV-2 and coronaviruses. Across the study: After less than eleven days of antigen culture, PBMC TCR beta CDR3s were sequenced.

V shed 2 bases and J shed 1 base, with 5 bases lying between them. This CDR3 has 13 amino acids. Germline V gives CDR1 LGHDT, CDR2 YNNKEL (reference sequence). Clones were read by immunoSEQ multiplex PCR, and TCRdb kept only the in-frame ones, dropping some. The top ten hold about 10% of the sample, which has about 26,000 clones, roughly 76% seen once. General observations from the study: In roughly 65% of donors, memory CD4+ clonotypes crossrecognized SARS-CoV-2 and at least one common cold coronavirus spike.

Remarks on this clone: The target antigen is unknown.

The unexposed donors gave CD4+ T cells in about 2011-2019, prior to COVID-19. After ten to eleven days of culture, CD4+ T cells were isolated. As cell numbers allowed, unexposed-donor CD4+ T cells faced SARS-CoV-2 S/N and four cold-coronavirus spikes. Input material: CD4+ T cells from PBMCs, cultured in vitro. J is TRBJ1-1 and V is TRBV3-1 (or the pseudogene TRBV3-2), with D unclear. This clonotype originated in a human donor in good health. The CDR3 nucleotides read TGTGCCAGCAGCCAAAGGGCGAACACTGAAGCTTTCTTT. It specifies CASSQRANTEAFF.